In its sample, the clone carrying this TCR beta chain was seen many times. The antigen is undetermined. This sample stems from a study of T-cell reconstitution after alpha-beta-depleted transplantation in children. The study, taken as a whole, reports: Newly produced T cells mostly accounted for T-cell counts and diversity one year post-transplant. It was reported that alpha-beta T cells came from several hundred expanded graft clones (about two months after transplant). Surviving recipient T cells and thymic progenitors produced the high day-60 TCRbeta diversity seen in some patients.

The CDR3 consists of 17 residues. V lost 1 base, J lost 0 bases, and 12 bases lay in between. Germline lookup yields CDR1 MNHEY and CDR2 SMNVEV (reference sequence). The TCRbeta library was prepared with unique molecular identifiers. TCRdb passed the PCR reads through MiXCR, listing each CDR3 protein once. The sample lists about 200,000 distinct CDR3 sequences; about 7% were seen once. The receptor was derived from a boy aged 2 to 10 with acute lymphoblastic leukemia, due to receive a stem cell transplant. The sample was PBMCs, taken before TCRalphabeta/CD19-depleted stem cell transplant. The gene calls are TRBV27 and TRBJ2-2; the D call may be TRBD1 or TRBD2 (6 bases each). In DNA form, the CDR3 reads TGTGCCAGCAGTTTATGGGGGGCCCCTTCGAACACCGGGGAGCTGTTTTTT. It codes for CASSLWGAPSNTGELFF.